Given below is one T cell receptor (beta chain) in context. No antigen is known for it. This entry comes from a study of graft-versus-host responses after intestinal transplantation. The CDR3 consists of 11 residues. Germline V gives CDR1 SGHRS, CDR2 YFSETQ. With 5 bases removed from V and 5 bases from J, the gap between germline ends came to 7 bases. Only in-frame clones appear in the TCRdb table, and some are missing; sequencing was by immunoSEQ multiplex PCR. The sample holds roughly 34,000 clones, 94% seen once. The chain employs TRBV5-1 and TRBJ2-5; TRBD1 might be the D (6 bases). The clonotype comes from a human donor who was the organ donor for an intestinal transplant. Sequenced here: unstimulated CD4+ T cells sorted from spleen or lymph node cells, sampled before transplant. This CDR3 reads CASRQGETQYF. DNA of the CDR3: TGCGCCAGCAGGCAGGGGGAGACCCAGTACTTC.